This T cell receptor (beta chain) was found in a study of siplizumab effects on memory and regulatory T cells. General study results and limits: Roughly 75-95% of proliferating clones (CD4+ or CD8+) could not be assigned a naive or memory phenotype.

J gave up 1 base and V 7 bases, and 6 bases lay outside the gene matches. The CDR3 runs to 14 residues. Germline loops: CDR1 SEHNR, CDR2 FQNEAQ (reference sequence). In the case of this clone: No antigen is known for it.

The assay was immunoSEQ multiplex PCR, and TCRdb's table has in-frame clones only and misses some. This table has over 95,000 clones, around 93% appearing once. The chain carries TRBV7-9 and TRBJ1-1, with 7 bases identical to TRBD1. The TCR was taken from a human donor in good health. Sequenced material: non-Treg CD4+ T cells sorted from blood. The CDR3 is CASTLGQTNTEAFF. The CDR3 nucleotides read TGTGCCAGCACCCTGGGACAGACGAACACTGAAGCTTTCTTT. Full variable domain (remainder filled in from reference TRBV7-9 and TRBJ1-1): DTGVSQNPRHKITKRGQNVTFRCDPISEHNRLYWYRQTLGQGPEFLTYFQNEAQLEKSRLLSDRFSAERPKGSFSTLEIQRTEQGDSAMYLCASTLGQTNTEAFFGQGTRLTVV.